This T cell receptor (beta chain) was found in a study of T cells in Graves' hyperthyroidism and ophthalmopathy. Study observations and caveats: Ophthalmopathy cases were set apart from stable hyperthyroidism by a 13 V-J model.

Exclusion of patients followed from uncontrolled infection, other autoimmune disease, pregnancy or lactation. Diagnoses were made from clinical symptoms, serum measures (thyroxine and TRAb), thyroid ultrasound and orbital computed tomography. A note on this clonotype: The antigen is undetermined.

Amplification targeted TCR beta CDR3 regions from RNA transcripts. A first-round RT-PCR of the TCR CDR3 used the HTBI primer set. TCRdb ran MiXCR on the multiplex PCR reads and lists one entry per CDR3 protein. The sample has around 560,000 distinct CDR3 sequences, 16% seen once. From germline, CDR1 is DFQATT and CDR2 SNEGSKA (reference sequence). The V end lost 0 bases, the J end lost 0 bases, and 27 bases lay between the germline ends. CDR3 length: 20 amino acids. Material for sequencing was blood. This clonotype was obtained from a young woman with Graves' hyperthyroidism. The J gene is TRBJ2-7, the V gene TRBV20-1; a possible D gene is TRBD2 (5 bases). The CDR3 DNA reads TGCAGTGCTAGAGATCTCACACGGCTAGCCGAAGGGCGCTCCTCCTACGAGCAGTACTTC. This sequence encodes CSARDLTRLAEGRSSYEQYF.